This T cell receptor (beta chain) was retrieved from a study of CD8+ T cells in alopecia areata. RNA extraction and reverse transcription yielded cDNA as sequencing template. Only in-frame clones appear in the TCRdb table, and some are missing; sequencing was by immunoSEQ multiplex PCR. The sample has roughly 70,000 clones, 29% seen once. The treatment denotes: oral pan-JAK inhibitor, 5-10 mg twice daily. The receptor comes from a human donor with alopecia areata. The sample here was CD8+ T cells sorted from blood, taken at week 4, from a patient treated with tofacitinib.

CDR3 in amino acids: CSVSQGTGELFF. CDR3 nucleotide sequence: TGCAGCGTTTCTCAGGGGACCGGGGAGCTGTTTTTT. This rearrangement joins TRBV29-1 to TRBJ2-2; D may be TRBD1 (6 bases). The germline V gene encodes CDR1 SQVTM and CDR2 ANQGSEA. Trimming took 5 bases from V and 5 from J, leaving 9 bases between them. The CDR3 is made up of 12 amino acids.